This T cell receptor beta chain was identified during a study of blood T cell repertoires in COVID-19. This CDR3 has 15 amino acids. After removal of 2 bases from V and 4 bases from J, the junction contained 4 bases not matched to a gene. Germline V lookup: CDR1 LNHDA, CDR2 SQIVND (reference sequence). Clones were read by immunoSEQ multiplex PCR, and TCRdb kept only the in-frame ones, dropping some. The repertoire holds approximately 440,000 clones, with roughly nine tenths as singletons. The sequence derives from a woman aged 18-29 years who had recovered from COVID-19. The material sequenced was PBMCs or T cells enriched from blood (not recorded which). This chain uses TRBV19 with TRBJ1-2, with TRBD1 matching over 10 bases. The CDR3 coding sequence is TGTGCCAGTAGTATATCCCGGGACAGGGGCTATGGCTACACCTTC. Translating gives CASSISRDRGYGYTF.